This T cell receptor (beta chain) was sequenced for a study of OX40 agonist ivuxolimab in advanced cancers. Turning to the study itself: Each patient was given ivuxolimab into a vein every 2 weeks, at 0.01 to 10 mg/kg.

CDR1 is SGHTA, CDR2 FQGNSA, per germline. The CDR3 is made up of 16 amino acids. V lost 5 bases and J 5 bases, leaving 19 bases between the germline ends. Assay used: immunoSEQ multiplex PCR; TCRdb lists only in-frame clones, some missing. The sample contains around 62,000 clones, 85% to 90% of which appear only once. Only a few counts were recorded for this clone. The input for sequencing was CD4+ or CD8+ T cells sorted from blood, taken in a trial of the OX40 agonist ivuxolimab. The V gene is TRBV7-2, the J gene TRBJ2-4; possibly TRBD1 or TRBD2 for D (5 bases each). This TCR came from an adult with an advanced solid tumor such as melanoma, head and neck, liver or kidney cancer. In DNA, the CDR3 is TGTGCCAGCAGCCCTAGGGTCGGGACCCTCGAAAACATTCAGTACTTC. This translates into CASSPRVGTLENIQYF.